This TCR beta chain was found in a study of shared clonotypes between healthy human individuals. Points from the study as a whole: Depth was large, yet rarefaction showed that sorted-subset sequencing was incomplete.

The repertoire was sequenced with immunoSEQ multiplex PCR; TCRdb's copy has only in-frame clones and lacks some. The sample has millions of clones, roughly 94% seen once; the top ten hold approximately 0.13%. The V and J ends lost 4 bases and 2 bases, in that order; junction bases with no gene match: 4. The CDR3 has 14 amino acids. The germline V gene encodes CDR1 MGHRA and CDR2 YSYEKL. As to this clone: Its antigen remains unidentified.

The clonotype comes from a man between 18 and 29 years old in good health. Sequenced input: naive CD4+ T cells sorted from blood. The subset here: CD45RA+ positively selected. The J gene is TRBJ2-7, the V gene TRBV4-1; the match to TRBD1 covers 8 bases. The CDR3 DNA is TGCGCCAGCAGCCTGGGACAGGCGACCTACGAGCAGTACTTC. This translates into CASSLGQATYEQYF.